This T cell receptor (beta chain) derives from a study of cytomegalovirus exposure and HLA in healthy donors. General study results and limits: Subsequent analysis revealed that first-cohort TCR clusters tended to co-occur in the roughly 120 validation repertoires. Three CMV-associated chains were confirmed in vitro to be specific for CMV antigens.

Only in-frame clones appear in the TCRdb table, and some are missing; sequencing was by immunoSEQ multiplex PCR. The sample includes 150,000 to 200,000 clones, 85% of them seen just once. The CDR3 spans 15 residues. Trimming stripped 6 bases from V and 0 bases from J, with 12 bases between. CDR1 is MGHDK and CDR2 is SYGVNS in the germline V gene. As to this clone: Antigen specificity is unknown.

The TCR was taken from a man between 25 and 39 years old in good health and CMV-seropositive. The material sequenced was PBMCs. The chain couples TRBV25-1 to TRBJ1-5; D perhaps matches TRBD1 (5 bases). Here the CDR3 DNA reads TGTGCCAGCAGCCCAACAGGATATAGCAATCAGCCCCAGCATTTT. As protein: CASSPTGYSNQPQHF.